The subject of this entry is one TCR beta chain. Its target antigen remains unknown. No quality values exist for individual bases; no much larger clone is one base distant. This specimen belongs to a study of control samples from healthy donors and cancer patients (dated by TCRdb to between 2020 and 2021). Trimming at the junction amounts to 3 bases on V and 8 bases on J, and the germline ends lie 16 bases apart. Reading from cysteine to phenylalanine, the CDR3 counts 14 amino acids. Only the CDR3 region is kept as DNA, spanning 42 bases read in frame from base 1. Based on the germline V gene, the CDR1 and CDR2 sequences are MDHEN and SYDVKM. To prepare the library, the immunoSEQ multiplex PCR assay was applied. TCRdb's version of the immuneACCESS table is confined to in-frame rearrangements and falls short of the full clone set. An unresolved V gene accounts for under half of the shortfall where checked; the remainder is of unknown origin. Here the sample has some 120,000 clones; over 90% occur a single time. The ten largest clones add up to about 2.8% of the sample.

Here the chain combines TRBV28 and TRBJ1-2; D gene: possibly TRBD1, on 6 matching bases. The sequence came from a man aged 25-45 years in good health. Sequenced material: blood. CDR3 region: CASSLTGGGIGYTF. The nucleotide sequence is given as TGTGCCAGCAGTTTGACGGGGGGCGGGATCGGCTACACCTTC.